The 24 T cell receptor beta chains given below trace back to one sample, sequenced in a study of read filtering for tumor transcriptome and immune sequencing. The library was built from roughly 400 ng RNA with molecular barcoded adaptors for alpha/delta and beta/gamma chains. TCRdb itself ran the reads through MiXCR, one entry per CDR3 protein. The table records about 46,000 distinct CDR3 sequences, approximately 12% of them present only once. Sequencing was done on a sample of a population of CD138-negative cells sorted from bone marrow. The receptor set was obtained from a donor over 35 with multiple myeloma.

This clonotype was counted many times. V is TRBV9 and J is TRBJ1-2; D remains ambiguous. Trimming took off 4 bases at V and 1 base at J, with 14 bases between the two ends. CDR1 and CDR2 (germline): SGDLS, YYNGEE. This CDR3 is 15 amino acids long. CDR3 residues: CASSPTLTNNYGYTF. Here the CDR3 DNA reads TGTGCCAGCAGCCCGACCCTGACAAATAACTATGGCTACACCTTC.

At least ten counts were recorded for this clonotype. V is TRBV5-6 and J is TRBJ2-7; unclear D gene. CDR3 length: 12 residues. V dropped 0 bases and J dropped 6 bases, with 7 bases sitting between them. Germline values: CDR1 SGHDT, CDR2 YYEEEE. The CDR3 region has the DNA TGTGCCAGCAGCTTGGGGTACTCCGAGCAGTACTTC. Its protein product is CASSLGYSEQYF.

This clonotype was detected many times. V is TRBV3-1 and J is TRBJ2-5; TRBD2 matches at 9 bases. Germline V gives CDR1 LGHDT, CDR2 YNNKEL (reference sequence). This CDR3 has 15 residues. V trimming: 7 bases; J trimming: 4 bases; junction bases outside the gene matches: 10. This CDR3 is CASIPGGRAGETQYF. Written as DNA, the CDR3 is TGTGCCAGCATTCCGGGCGGGAGGGCCGGAGAGACCCAGTACTTC.

V and J are TRBV6-5 and TRBJ1-3; D is uncertain. Looked up from germline, CDR1 is MNHEY and CDR2 is SVGAGI. V was clipped by 2 bases and J by 4 bases, with 6 bases between them. The CDR3 runs to 13 residues. In nucleotides, the CDR3 is TGTGCCAGCAGTTACGAAGGGGGAAACACCATATATTTT. It is translated as CASSYEGGNTIYF.

There are many counts of this clonotype. The chain employs TRBV5-1 and TRBJ1-1; no clear D. Trimming shortened V by 4 bases and J by 1 base, and 11 bases separated the two germline ends. Germline loops: CDR1 SGHRS, CDR2 YFSETQ. The length of the CDR3 is 14 residues. CDR3 sequence reads: CASSVGLTNTEAFF. In DNA form, the CDR3 reads TGCGCCAGCAGCGTAGGACTAACGAACACTGAAGCTTTCTTT.

Comment on this clonotype: Being one base from a much bigger clone, this may be a read error. The V gene is TRBV7-2, the J gene TRBJ2-7; D is unclear. The germline gives CDR1 SGHTA, CDR2 FQGNSA. The CDR3 sequence is 11 residues long. Here the CDR3 DNA reads TGTGCCTGCAGCTCTGGGTACGAGCAGTACTTC. This translates into CACSSGYEQYF.

V is TRBV27 and J is TRBJ2-7, with 8 bases aligning to TRBD2. The CDR3 is 14 amino acids. The J segment lost 5 bases and the V segment lost 5 bases, leaving 8 bases of the junction unmatched. Germline V gene data show CDR1 as MNHEY and CDR2 as SMNVEV (reference sequence). The CDR3 DNA reads TGTGCCAGCAGTATTGGACTAGCAGGAGACGAGCAGTACTTC. This codes for CASSIGLAGDEQYF.

This clonotype has ten or more counts. The V gene is TRBV20-1, the J gene TRBJ2-1, with D perhaps TRBD2 (6 bases). CDR1 is DFQATT and CDR2 is SNEGSKA in the germline V gene (reference sequence). The CDR3 is 15 residues long. The V gene lost 0 bases and the J gene lost 9 bases, with 18 bases spanning the gap. CDR3: CSARDIGLNLGEQFF. The CDR3 nucleotides read TGCAGTGCTAGAGATATCGGACTAAATCTCGGTGAGCAGTTCTTC.

Only a few counts were recorded for this clonotype. This clone may be a read error of a much larger clone one base away. This chain links TRBV4-3 with TRBJ2-2; 10 nucleotides align to TRBD2. The V gene's germline CDR1 is LGHNA and CDR2 YSLEER. The junction had 5 bases not matched to a gene; V was cut back by 0 bases and J by 7 bases. CDR3 size: 16 residues. CDR3 residues: CASSQDLAGVGGELFF. DNA of the CDR3: TGCGCCAGCAGCCAAGATCTAGCGGGAGTTGGCGGGGAGCTGTTTTTT.

This clonotype was counted a few times. The CDR3 is CASSKGGGLQEETQYF. CDR3 in DNA: TGTGCCAGCAGCAAAGGTGGTGGACTACAGGAAGAGACCCAGTACTTC. The chain uses TRBV21-1 and TRBJ2-5; TRBD2, the table's D call, was not compared with the DNA. TRBV21-1 is recorded as a pseudogene. The CDR3 spans 16 residues.

This clonotype was seen at least ten times. This chain connects TRBV6-2 or TRBV6-3 to TRBJ2-7; maybe TRBD1 (5 bases). The germline CDR1 and CDR2 sequences are MNHEY and SVGEGT. V was trimmed by 6 bases and J by 4 bases, leaving 13 bases between them. CDR3 length: 13 amino acids. The CDR3 nucleotides are TGTGCCAGCAGGACCACAGGTCAATACGAGCAGTACTTC. Protein: CASRTTGQYEQYF.

This clonotype was picked up many times. The chain employs TRBV7-9 and TRBJ2-2; D might be TRBD1 (6 bases). Trimming took 5 bases from V and 6 from J, leaving 10 bases between them. The CDR3 sequence is 13 residues long. CDR1 is SEHNR and CDR2 is FQNEAQ in the germline V gene (reference sequence). The CDR3, as DNA: TGTGCCAGCAGCCTCGGACAGTCCGGGGAGCTGTTTTTT. This sequence encodes CASSLGQSGELFF. The complete variable domain, with remaining parts taken from reference TRBV7-9 and TRBJ2-2, reads DTGVSQNPRHKITKRGQNVTFRCDPISEHNRLYWYRQTLGQGPEFLTYFQNEAQLEKSRLLSDRFSAERPKGSFSTLEIQRTEQGDSAMYLCASSLGQSGELFFGEGSRLTVL.

This clonotype has a handful of counts. The V and J genes are TRBV3-1 and TRBJ1-4; the D is unclear. V was clipped by 4 bases and J by 5 bases, with 8 bases between them. The CDR3 is 13 amino acids. Germline CDR1 LGHDT, CDR2 YNNKEL (reference sequence). CDR3 residues: CASSRELNEKLFF. Written as DNA, the CDR3 is TGTGCCAGCAGCCGGGAGTTGAATGAAAAACTGTTTTTT.

This clonotype was recorded many times. This rearrangement joins TRBV29-1 to TRBJ2-3; 8 bases fit TRBD2. Germline lookup yields CDR1 SQVTM and CDR2 ANQGSEA. This CDR3 has 13 amino acids. The J segment lost 3 bases and the V segment lost 6 bases, leaving 5 bases of the junction unmatched. The CDR3 region is CSVYSGKTDTQYF. CDR3 nucleotide sequence: TGCAGCGTCTATAGCGGGAAGACAGATACGCAGTATTTT.

This clonotype was detected many times. The V call is TRBV20-1, the J call TRBJ2-7; D gene unclear. CDR1 is DFQATT and CDR2 is SNEGSKA in the germline V gene (reference sequence). The length of the CDR3 is 13 residues. Deletions cut 7 bases from V and 0 bases from J, with 13 bases between. CDR3 in DNA: TGCAGTGTCAGCAGGAGTTCCTCCTACGAGCAGTACTTC. It yields the protein CSVSRSSSYEQYF.

In this sample, this clonotype turned up many times. The V gene is TRBV20-1, the J gene TRBJ1-2; D is uncertain. The CDR3 covers 11 residues. V lost 4 bases and J 4 bases, leaving 7 bases between the germline ends. CDR1 and CDR2 from the germline V gene are DFQATT and SNEGSKA (reference sequence). CDR3 nucleotide sequence: TGCAGTGCTATCAGGTCCTATGGCTACACCTTC. Translating gives CSAIRSYGYTF.

In this sample, this clonotype turned up many times. The V gene is TRBV10-3, the J gene TRBJ2-2; perhaps TRBD2 as D (5 bases). CDR1 and CDR2 from the germline V gene are ENHRY and SYGVKD. This CDR3 has 13 residues. V lost 10 bases to trimming and J lost 6 bases, with 15 bases between them. CDR3 sequence reads: CATSPNSAGELFF. The CDR3 nucleotides read TGTGCCACCAGCCCGAATAGCGCCGGGGAGCTGTTTTTT.

This clonotype was seen many times. The rearrangement joins TRBV27 to TRBJ2-1; D may be TRBD2 (5 bases). Germline CDR1 is MNHEY and CDR2 is SMNVEV (reference sequence). V lost 3 bases and J lost 6, with 9 bases in between. The CDR3 spans 13 residues. The CDR3 DNA sequence: TGTGCCAGCAGTTTGAGGGCCATCAATGAGCAGTTCTTC. It encodes CASSLRAINEQFF.

This clonotype was seen more than once but under ten times. Germline is not matched at one junction end, which may reflect a read error. This chain joins TRBV7-9 and TRBJ2-1; TRBD1 or TRBD2 may be the D gene (5 bases each). This CDR3 is built from 15 residues. Germline CDR1 SEHNR, CDR2 FQNEAQ (reference sequence). The CDR3 region has the DNA TGTGCTAGCAGCACAAACGGGGCCCCCGCTAATGAGCAGTTCTTC. Translated, it gives CASSTNGAPANEQFF.

This clonotype was detected many times. The V and J genes are TRBV20-1 and TRBJ2-1; D is unclear. Germline CDR1 is DFQATT and CDR2 is SNEGSKA (reference sequence). Trimming pared 3 bases from V and 1 base from J, leaving 13 bases between. CDR3 length equals 15 residues. CDR3 bases: TGCAGTGCTAGTGATTCGACGGCTTCCTACAATGAGCAGTTCTTC. It is translated as CSASDSTASYNEQFF.

There are many counts of this clonotype. The rearrangement links TRBV6-5 to TRBJ2-1, with 8 positions matching TRBD2. V trimming: 0 bases; J trimming: 16 bases; junction bases outside the gene matches: 11. The CDR3 covers 14 residues. Per germline, CDR1 MNHEY and CDR2 SVGAGI. DNA of the CDR3: TGTGCCAGCAGTTACTCGGTAGCGGGATCGGGCTCATTCTTC. Translation gives CASSYSVAGSGSFF.

This clonotype was seen at least ten times. The chain combines TRBV7-9 with TRBJ2-1; 7 positions match TRBD2. CDR3 length: 14 residues. CDR1 is SEHNR, CDR2 FQNEAQ, per germline (reference sequence). Unmatched junction bases numbered 6, after V lost 3 bases and J lost 7 bases. CDR3: CASSFLAGVNEQFF. CDR3 coding DNA: TGTGCCAGCAGCTTTTTAGCGGGTGTAAATGAGCAGTTCTTC.

With regard to this clonotype: Possible read error: a much larger clone is one base away. The CDR3 nucleotides read TGTGCCAGCAGCCGGACAGTGGGAAGCAATCAGCCCCAGCATTTT. This translates into CASSRTVGSNQPQHF. The rearrangement joins TRBV12-3 or TRBV12-4 to TRBJ1-5; possibly TRBD1 for D (6 bases). Trimming pared 6 bases from V and 1 base from J, leaving 13 bases between. The length of the CDR3 is 15 residues.

In this sample, this clonotype turned up many times. J is TRBJ2-3 and V is TRBV3-1, with D possibly being TRBD1 (6 bases). This CDR3 has 17 residues. V lost 4 bases to trimming and J lost 0 bases, with 17 bases between them. CDR1 LGHDT and CDR2 YNNKEL come from the germline V gene (reference sequence). This CDR3 reads CASSRQPGQESTDTQYF. In nucleotides, the CDR3 is TGTGCCAGCAGCCGACAGCCGGGACAAGAAAGCACAGATACGCAGTATTTT.